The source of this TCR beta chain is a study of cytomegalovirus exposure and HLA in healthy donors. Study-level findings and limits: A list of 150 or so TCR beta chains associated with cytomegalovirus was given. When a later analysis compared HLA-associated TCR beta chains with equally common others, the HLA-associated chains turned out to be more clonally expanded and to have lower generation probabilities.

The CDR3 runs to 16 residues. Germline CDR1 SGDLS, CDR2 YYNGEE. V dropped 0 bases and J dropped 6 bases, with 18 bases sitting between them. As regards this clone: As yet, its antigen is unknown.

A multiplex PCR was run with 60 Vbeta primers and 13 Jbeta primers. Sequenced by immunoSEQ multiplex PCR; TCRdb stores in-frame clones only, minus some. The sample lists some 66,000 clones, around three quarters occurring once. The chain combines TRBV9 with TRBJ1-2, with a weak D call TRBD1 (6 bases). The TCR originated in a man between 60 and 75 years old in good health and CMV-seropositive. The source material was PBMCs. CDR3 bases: TGTGCCAGCAGCGTAGGGGCCCACAGGGCCGCCCATGGCTACACCTTC. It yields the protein CASSVGAHRAAHGYTF.